Below, one TCR beta chain is given with its context. The sample belongs to a study of blood T cell repertoires in COVID-19. TCRdb keeps only in-frame clones here, not all; method: immunoSEQ multiplex PCR. The sample lists about 88,000 clones, roughly 88% occurring once. CDR3 length equals 17 residues. V lost 3 bases, J lost 0 bases, and 17 bases lay in between. Germline CDR1 MGHDK, CDR2 SYGVNS. Source material: peripheral blood. The TCR was taken from a woman of 80 years or more with acute or convalescent COVID-19. The chain joins TRBV25-1 to TRBJ1-1, with unresolved D. This chain's CDR3 is CASSDRSTLLLNTEAFF. CDR3 coding DNA: TGTGCCAGCAGTGATCGTTCGACGCTACTATTGAACACTGAAGCTTTCTTT.